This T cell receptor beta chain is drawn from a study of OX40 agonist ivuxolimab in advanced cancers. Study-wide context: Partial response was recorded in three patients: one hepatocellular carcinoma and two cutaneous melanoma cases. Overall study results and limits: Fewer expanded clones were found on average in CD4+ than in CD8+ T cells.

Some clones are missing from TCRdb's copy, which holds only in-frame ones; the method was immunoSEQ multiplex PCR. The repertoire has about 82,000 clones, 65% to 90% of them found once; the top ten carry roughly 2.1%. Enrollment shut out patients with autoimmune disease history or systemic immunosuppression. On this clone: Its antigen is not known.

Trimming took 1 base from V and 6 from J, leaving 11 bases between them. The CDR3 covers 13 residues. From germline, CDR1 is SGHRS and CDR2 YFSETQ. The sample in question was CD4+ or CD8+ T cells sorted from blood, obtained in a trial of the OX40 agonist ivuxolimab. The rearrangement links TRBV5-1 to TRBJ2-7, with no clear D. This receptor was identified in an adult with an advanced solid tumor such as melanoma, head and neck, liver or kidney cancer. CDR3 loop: CASSLSPGTEQYF. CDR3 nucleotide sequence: TGCGCCAGCAGCTTGTCACCGGGTACCGAGCAGTACTTC.